This is a list of T cell receptor beta chains from one sample in a study of T cell changes during pregnancy in multiple sclerosis. Generated by immunoSEQ multiplex PCR, the TCRdb table keeps only in-frame clones and is missing some. The table has just over 65,000 clones, 75% to 95% seen once. Sequenced here: peripheral blood, sampled in the second trimester of pregnancy. The receptors stem from a female donor with multiple sclerosis, enrolled in a pregnancy study. Both conserved end residues are part of each CDR3. Each record gives: V gene, clone size, D gene, J gene, CDR3 DNA, CDR3 protein. A D gene is named only where the DNA matches it firmly. Not every row has a clone size; where given, it reads once, few, many or a size class.

>TRBV7-2|once|TRBD2|TRBJ2-3
TGTGCCAGCAGATTCGGGGCAGCGGGGGCCCGCGCAGATACGCAGTATTTT
CASRFGAAGARADTQYF
>TRBV7-8|NA|TRBD2|TRBJ2-3
TGTGCCAGCAGACCAACTAGCGGGGGTTTAGATACGCAGTATTTT
CASRPTSGGLDTQYF
>TRBV4-1|few|TRBD2|TRBJ2-7
TGCGCCAGCAGCCAAGAATGGGGGGGGAGGGACGAGCAGTACTTC
CASSQEWGGRDEQYF
>TRBV7-2|once|TRBD1|TRBJ2-3
TGTGCCAGCAGCTCCGGGACAGGGGGCATCACAGATACGCAGTATTTT
CASSSGTGGITDTQYF
>TRBV7-2|NA|TRBD1|TRBJ1-5
TGTGCCAGCAGCGAAAACAGGGGGAGTCAGCCCCAGCATTTT
CASSENRGSQPQHF
>TRBV11-3|NA|NA|TRBJ2-7
TGTGCCAGCCGGCAGGGCCCCCTCTACGAGCAGTACTTC
CASRQGPLYEQYF
>TRBV6-6|NA|TRBD1|TRBJ1-2
TGTGCCAGCAGTTATTCCCCAAACAGGGGAAGAGATGGCTACACCTTC
CASSYSPNRGRDGYTF
>TRBV12-5|NA|NA|TRBJ2-1
TGTGCTAGTGGTTTAATCGGGAATGAGCAGTTCTTC
CASGLIGNEQFF
>TRBV18|once|TRBD1|TRBJ2-1
TGTGCCAGCTCACCACTCCAGGGGGCCCGGAACAATGAGCAGTTCTTC
CASSPLQGARNNEQFF
>TRBV7-6|NA|NA|TRBJ1-1
TGTGCCAGCAGCTTAGCGGGGGGGGCCGGCGGCACTGAAGCTTTCTTT
CASSLAGGAGGTEAFF
>TRBV30|NA|NA|TRBJ2-1
TGTGCCTGGAGTCCGGGACTTCCGGCGGCGGATGAGCAGTTCTTC
CAWSPGLPAADEQFF
>TRBV29-1|NA|NA|TRBJ1-3
TGCAGCGGGACGTCAGGGGCCACCATATATTTT
CSGTSGATIYF